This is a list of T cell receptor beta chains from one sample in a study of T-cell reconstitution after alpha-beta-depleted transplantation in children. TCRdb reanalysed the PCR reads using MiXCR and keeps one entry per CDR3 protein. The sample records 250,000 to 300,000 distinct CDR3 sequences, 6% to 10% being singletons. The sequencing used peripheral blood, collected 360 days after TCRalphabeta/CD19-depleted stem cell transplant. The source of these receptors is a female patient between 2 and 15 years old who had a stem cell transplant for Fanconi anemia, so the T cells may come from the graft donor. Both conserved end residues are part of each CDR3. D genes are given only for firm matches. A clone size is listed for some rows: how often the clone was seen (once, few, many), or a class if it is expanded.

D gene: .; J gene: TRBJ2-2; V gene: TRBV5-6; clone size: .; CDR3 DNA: TGTGCCAGCAGCTTACTCGGGACTGCTACAAACACCGGGGAGCTGTTTTTT; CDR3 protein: CASSLLGTATNTGELFF
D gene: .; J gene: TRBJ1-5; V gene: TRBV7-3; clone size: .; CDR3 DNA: TGTGCCAGCAGCTTAGATCAGCCCCAGCATTTT; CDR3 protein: CASSLDQPQHF
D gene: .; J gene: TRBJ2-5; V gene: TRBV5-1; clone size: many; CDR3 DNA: TGCGCCAGCAGCTATGACAGTCAAGAGACCCAGTACTTC; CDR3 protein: CASSYDSQETQYF
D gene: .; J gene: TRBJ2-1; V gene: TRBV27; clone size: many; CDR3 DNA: TGTGCCAGCAGTTTAGAGGGTGGCGGGGATGAGCAGTTCTTC; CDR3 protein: CASSLEGGGDEQFF
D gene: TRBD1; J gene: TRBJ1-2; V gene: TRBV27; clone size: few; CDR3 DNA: TGTGCCAGCAGTACCAGGGGGACGGGGTATGGCTACACCTTC; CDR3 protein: CASSTRGTGYGYTF
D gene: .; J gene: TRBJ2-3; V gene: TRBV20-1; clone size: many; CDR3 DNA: TGCAGTGTTTTGGAAGCGGGCCCAGATACGCAGTATTTT; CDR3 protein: CSVLEAGPDTQYF
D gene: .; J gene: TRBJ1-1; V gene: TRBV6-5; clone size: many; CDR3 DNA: TGTGCCAGCAGTTACTCGAAATCCGTTGAAGCTTTCTTT; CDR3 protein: CASSYSKSVEAFF
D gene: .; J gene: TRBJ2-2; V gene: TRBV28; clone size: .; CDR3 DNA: TGTGCCAGCAGTTTAAGGTGGCTCGGGGAGCTGTTTTTT; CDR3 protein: CASSLRWLGELFF
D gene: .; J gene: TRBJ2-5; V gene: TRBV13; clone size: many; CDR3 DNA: TGTGCCAGCAGCCATCGATCCGGGGAGACCCAGTACTTC; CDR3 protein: CASSHRSGETQYF
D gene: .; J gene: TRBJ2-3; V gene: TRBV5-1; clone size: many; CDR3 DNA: TGCGCCAGCAGCTTGGAAAGGGATACGCAGTATTTT; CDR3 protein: CASSLERDTQYF